Below, one TCR beta chain is given with its context. The antigen remains undetermined. This entry belongs to a study of T cell responses to AZD1222 COVID-19 vaccine. Clones were read by immunoSEQ multiplex PCR, and TCRdb kept only the in-frame ones, dropping some. Altogether over 150,000 clones are present, about 90% being singletons, with the ten largest covering roughly 4.3%. The CDR3 is 14 residues long. Germline-derived CDR1 and CDR2 are SGHRS and YFSETQ. The V segment lost 2 bases and the J segment 4 bases; nucleotides outside the gene matches: 4. Overall study results and limits: Reports indicate that nearly half of spike-specific TCRs are directed at unmutated variant regions. Donors, mostly white British, included more females; clonal diversity was possibly underestimated. Sampled repertoires all dated from after the peak T cell response.

V and J are TRBV5-1 and TRBJ2-7; the match to TRBD2 covers 9 bases. The receptor comes from an adult in good health. This material consisted of peripheral blood, taken on day 0 of MenACWY control vaccination. The chain's CDR3 is CASSFRTSEYEQYF. The CDR3 DNA sequence: TGCGCCAGCAGCTTTCGGACTAGCGAGTACGAGCAGTACTTC.